A single sample gave rise to the 26 T cell receptor beta chains below, sequenced in a study of a mutant IDH1 vaccine in newly diagnosed glioma. These receptors lack a known antigen. Profiled with immunoSEQ multiplex PCR; TCRdb holds only in-frame clones, not every one. The sample has tens of thousands of clones; under 90% are singletons. The time point is: week 35, safety follow-up. Doses consisted of 300 ug of mutant IDH1 20-mer peptide each, paired with topical imiquimod. Sample: PBMCs, taken from a glioma patient whose treatment included an IDH1 peptide vaccine. The receptors were sampled from a woman in her late teens or twenties with glioma.

The genes are TRBV2 and TRBJ2-1; 13 bases are shared with TRBD2. This CDR3 comprises 15 residues. The trim removed 7 bases at V and 8 bases at J, leaving 8 bases unmatched. Germline CDR1 and CDR2: SNHLY and FYNNEI. DNA for the CDR3: TGTGCCAGCACCGGGACTAGCGGGATTTTCGATGAGCAGTTCTTC. This encodes CASTGTSGIFDEQFF.

The chain has TRBV30 and TRBJ1-1, with D possibly matching TRBD1 (6 bases). The V end was cut by 5 bases, the J end by 8 bases, with 12 bases between. CDR3 length equals 11 residues. Germline-derived CDR1 and CDR2 are GTSNPN and SVGIG (reference sequence). Written as DNA, the CDR3 is TGTGCCTGGCAAAGGGGGGCCGAAGCTTTCTTT. It translates to CAWQRGAEAFF.

The CDR3 loop reads CASSLDKTSQTIPEAFF. CDR3 in DNA: TGTGCCAGCAGCTTAGATAAGACCTCCCAAACGATTCCTGAAGCTTTCTTT. The chain joins TRBV11-2 to TRBJ1-1; unclear D gene. Trimming stripped 0 bases from V and 6 bases from J, with 20 bases between. This CDR3 comprises 17 residues. Germline lookup yields CDR1 SGHAT and CDR2 FQNNGV.

The CDR3 region is CASSPWNRPYEQYF. DNA of the CDR3: TGTGCCAGCAGCCCCTGGAACAGGCCCTACGAGCAGTACTTC. The gene calls are TRBV14 and TRBJ2-7, with a possible D match to TRBD1 (5 bases). Germline CDR1 SGHDN, CDR2 FVKESK. Trimming left V 4 bases short and J 2 bases short, with 12 bases between. The CDR3 totals 14 residues.

V usage is TRBV30 and J usage is TRBJ1-1, with TRBD1 as a possible D gene (5 bases). CDR1 GTSNPN and CDR2 SVGIG come from the germline V gene (reference sequence). This CDR3 has 15 residues. The germline V and J ends were trimmed by 1 base and 1 base, with 13 bases remaining between them. CDR3 sequence: CAWSGRGLTNTEAFF. The DNA of the CDR3 is TGTGCCTGGAGTGGGAGGGGACTTACGAACACTGAAGCTTTCTTT.

This CDR3 reads CASSLYTWEQYF. The CDR3 DNA is TGTGCCAGCAGCTTGTACACTTGGGAGCAGTACTTC. The chain is built from TRBV5-6 and TRBJ2-7, with no clear D. The CDR3 consists of 12 residues. Germline V gene sequence: CDR1 SGHDT, CDR2 YYEEEE. The germline V and J ends were trimmed by 1 base and 7 bases, with 9 bases remaining between them.

The rearrangement links TRBV9 to TRBJ2-1; 10 nucleotides agree with TRBD2. CDR1 and CDR2 (germline): SGDLS, YYNGEE. Losses at the gene ends were 2 bases for V and 8 bases for J; bases not matched to a gene: 4. CDR3 size: 14 residues. The CDR3 DNA reads TGTGCCAGCAGCGTGAGCGGGGGGGCCGATGAGCAGTTCTTC. It is translated as CASSVSGGADEQFF.

V is TRBV7-9 and J is TRBJ2-3; 7 bases line up with TRBD2. This CDR3 has 17 residues. The trim removed 0 bases at V and 0 bases at J, leaving 6 bases unmatched. Germline values: CDR1 SEHNR, CDR2 FQNEAQ (reference sequence). The CDR3 DNA reads TGTGCCAGCAGCTTAGCCCCGGGGGGTAGGAGCACAGATACGCAGTATTTT. Amino acid sequence: CASSLAPGGRSTDTQYF.

This chain links TRBV15 with TRBJ2-7, with TRBD2 as a possible D gene (5 bases). V was cut by 0 bases and J by 2 bases, with 11 bases left in between. Germline V gene lookup returns CDR1 LNHNV and CDR2 YYDKDF (reference sequence). CDR3 length: 15 amino acids. The CDR3 DNA follows: TGTGCCACCAGCAGAGATTTAGACGGGGCCTACGAGCAGTACTTC. Its protein product is CATSRDLDGAYEQYF.

J is TRBJ1-1 and V is TRBV6-5; TRBD1 is a possible D gene (6 bases). The CDR3 is 15 amino acids. V was clipped by 2 bases and J by 7 bases, with 17 bases between them. Germline lookup yields CDR1 MNHEY and CDR2 SVGAGI. The CDR3 DNA reads TGTGCCAGCAGTTACCTGAGGGGGAGGGTCCATGAAGCTTTCTTT. Translation gives CASSYLRGRVHEAFF.

The chain links TRBV20-1 to TRBJ2-2; D remains ambiguous. This CDR3 is built from 11 residues. The germline V and J ends were trimmed by 6 bases and 8 bases, with 10 bases remaining between them. The germline CDR1 and CDR2 sequences are DFQATT and SNEGSKA (reference sequence). In DNA form, the CDR3 reads TGCAGTGCCAGGCGCGGTGGGGAGCTGTTTTTT. It yields the protein CSARRGGELFF.

The rearrangement joins TRBV18 to TRBJ2-7; no definite D call. CDR1 KGHSH and CDR2 LQKENI come from the germline V gene. V lost 1 base and J 4 bases, leaving 8 bases between the germline ends. The length of the CDR3 is 13 residues. CDR3 region: CASSPLSLYEQYF. In DNA form, the CDR3 reads TGTGCCAGCTCACCACTGTCCCTTTACGAGCAGTACTTC.

V usage is TRBV5-5 and J usage is TRBJ2-7, with D unresolved. The CDR3 consists of 11 residues. The V end lost 0 bases, the J end lost 3 bases, and 1 base lay between the germline ends. Germline CDR1 is SGHKS and CDR2 is YYEKEE (reference sequence). As DNA, the CDR3 is TGTGCCAGCAGCTTGGGCTACGAGCAGTACTTC. Translating gives CASSLGYEQYF.

The chain has TRBV2 and TRBJ2-3; 9 positions match TRBD2. Looked up from germline, CDR1 is SNHLY and CDR2 is FYNNEI. With 6 bases clipped from V and 2 bases from J, the junction kept 12 bases outside the gene matches. The length of the CDR3 is 17 residues. The CDR3: CASRAPTSGYNTDTQYF. CDR3 sequence (DNA): TGTGCCAGCAGAGCACCGACTAGCGGATACAACACAGATACGCAGTATTTT.

The chain couples TRBV5-4 to TRBJ2-3; 12 bases map to TRBD2. V shed 4 bases, J shed 1 base, and the junction held 10 bases outside the gene matches. CDR3 length: 18 residues. CDR1 and CDR2 from the germline V gene are SGHNT and YYREEE (reference sequence). CDR3 in amino acids: CASSAASGGVDGTDTQYF. In DNA, the CDR3 is TGTGCCAGCAGCGCAGCTAGCGGGGGGGTTGATGGCACAGATACGCAGTATTTT.

The rearrangement joins TRBV7-6 to TRBJ1-1; tentative D call: TRBD1 (6 bases). V was trimmed by 1 base and J by 2 bases, leaving 8 bases between them. Germline CDR1 SGHVS, CDR2 FNYEAQ. The CDR3 extends over 14 amino acids. This CDR3 is CASSLGRGNTEAFF. For the CDR3, the DNA is TGTGCCAGCAGCTTAGGCAGGGGTAACACTGAAGCTTTCTTT.

The J gene is TRBJ2-1, the V gene TRBV19, with 8 bases matching TRBD2. With V trimmed by 3 bases and J by 4 bases, 2 bases remained unmatched. The CDR3 is 14 amino acids. Germline V gives CDR1 LNHDA, CDR2 SQIVND (reference sequence). CDR3 in amino acids: CASSMGGGYNEQFF. The CDR3 region has the DNA TGTGCCAGTAGTATGGGCGGGGGGTACAATGAGCAGTTCTTC. Filled out from reference TRBV19 and TRBJ2-1, the complete variable domain reads DGGITQSPKYLFRKEGQNVTLSCEQNLNHDAMYWYRQDPGQGLRLIYYSQIVNDFQKGDIAEGYSVSREKKESFPLTVTSAQKNPTAFYLCASSMGGGYNEQFFGPGTRLTVL.

The gene calls are TRBV7-2 and TRBJ1-5, with 8 bases that match TRBD1. The CDR3 is made up of 16 amino acids. V was pared by 1 base and J by 7 bases, with 9 bases of the junction left unmatched. Germline CDR1 SGHTA, CDR2 FQGNSA. DNA for the CDR3: TGTGCCAGCAGCTTAGTGGGAAGGACAGGGAAACAGCCCCAGCATTTT. This codes for CASSLVGRTGKQPQHF.

The CDR3 loop reads CASSQIGTQETQYF. The CDR3 nucleotides are TGCGCCAGCAGCCAGATCGGGACCCAAGAGACCCAGTACTTC. V is TRBV4-1 and J is TRBJ2-5; D is tentatively TRBD1 or TRBD2 (5 bases each). Germline CDR1 and CDR2: MGHRA and YSYEKL. This CDR3 is 14 amino acids long. V was pared by 3 bases and J by 1 base, with 9 bases between.

Written as DNA, the CDR3 is TGTGCCAGCAGGCCGGCACAGGGCTATGGCTACACCTTC. It translates to CASRPAQGYGYTF. This chain connects TRBV6-4 to TRBJ1-2, with TRBD1 as a possible D gene (6 bases). The CDR3 runs 13 residues. CDR1 and CDR2 from the germline V gene are MRHNA and SNTAGT. V was pared by 6 bases and J by 4 bases, with 12 bases between.

The genes are TRBV5-1 and TRBJ1-2, with 9 positions matching TRBD1. V was pared by 2 bases and J by 3 bases, with 5 bases of the junction left unmatched. In germline, CDR1 is SGHRS, CDR2 YFSETQ. The CDR3 loop spans 15 amino acids. The CDR3 DNA reads as TGCGCCAGCAGCTTCCGACAGGGGGTAGACTATGGCTACACCTTC. As protein: CASSFRQGVDYGYTF.

The V and J genes are TRBV30 and TRBJ2-2; 11 positions agree with TRBD1. V shed 6 bases and J 0 bases; nucleotides not matched to a gene: 6. The germline CDR1 and CDR2 sequences are GTSNPN and SVGIG (reference sequence). This CDR3 has 16 residues. CDR3 residues: CACPGQGESNTGELFF. The CDR3 coding sequence is TGTGCCTGCCCGGGACAGGGGGAATCGAACACCGGGGAGCTGTTTTTT.

The chain combines TRBV10-3 with TRBJ1-2; a possible D gene is TRBD1 (6 bases). Germline V gene sequence: CDR1 ENHRY, CDR2 SYGVKD. The V and J ends lost 5 bases and 3 bases respectively, with 16 bases between them. The CDR3 sequence is 15 residues long. The CDR3 protein is CAISPILGADYGYTF. The CDR3 DNA reads TGTGCCATCAGTCCCATTCTGGGGGCGGACTATGGCTACACCTTC.

The rearrangement joins TRBV10-2 to TRBJ1-2; 10 bases agree with TRBD1. V lost 3 bases to trimming and J lost 7 bases; unmatched junction nucleotides: 2. The CDR3 spans 13 residues. The germline gives CDR1 WSHSY, CDR2 SAAADI. The CDR3 reads CASSDRDRGGYTF. The CDR3 coding sequence is TGCGCCAGCAGTGACCGGGACAGGGGTGGCTACACCTTC.

The chain links TRBV9 to TRBJ2-2; 8 bases are shared with TRBD1. In germline, CDR1 is SGDLS, CDR2 YYNGEE. The CDR3 totals 15 residues. V lost 0 bases to trimming and J lost 6 bases; unmatched junction nucleotides: 4. The CDR3 DNA reads as TGTGCCAGCAGCGTAGGCAGGGGGCAGGCCGGGGAGCTGTTTTTT. Translation gives CASSVGRGQAGELFF.

The V and J genes are TRBV2 and TRBJ1-2, with a possible D match to TRBD1 (6 bases). This CDR3 is built from 14 residues. Trimming removed 11 bases at V and 1 base at J, with 17 bases between. CDR1 SNHLY and CDR2 FYNNEI come from the germline V gene. CDR3 nucleotides: TGTGCCTTCCAGCGGGACACCCTTAACTATGGCTACACCTTC. Protein product: CAFQRDTLNYGYTF.